These 30 T cell receptor beta chains originate from one sample sequenced in a study of tumor-infiltrating lymphocytes in oesophageal squamous cell carcinoma. TCRdb passed the PCR reads through MiXCR, listing each CDR3 protein once. Of 10,000 to 15,000 distinct CDR3 sequences listed, 52% are singletons. The sample was esophageal tumor tissue. The receptors stem from a female donor with esophageal squamous cell carcinoma.

The gene calls are TRBV7-3 and TRBJ2-3, with 8 bases lining up with TRBD2. V was pared by 5 bases and J by 6 bases, with 1 base of the junction left unmatched. CDR1 and CDR2 from the germline V gene are SGHTA and FQGTGA. This CDR3 has 12 residues. The DNA of the CDR3 is TGTGCCAGCAGCCCGGGAGGGGATACGCAGTATTTT. Amino acids: CASSPGGDTQYF.

This rearrangement joins TRBV7-2 to TRBJ2-5; D might be TRBD1 or TRBD2, each matching 5 bases. The better agreement between TRBJ2-1 and the DNA end casts doubt on the J call. This CDR3 is built from 12 residues. The germline CDR1 and CDR2 sequences are SGHTA and FQGNSA. CDR3 sequence (DNA): TGTGCCAGCAGCGTGGGGACCAATGAGCAGTTCTTC. It specifies CASSVGTNEQFF.

CDR3 coding DNA: TGTGCCAGCAGCCCCCCTATTGCACAACAGCAGTACTTC. The encoded protein is CASSPPIAQQQYF. The chain has TRBV7-6 and TRBJ2-4; D is uncertain. This CDR3 is built from 13 residues. V was clipped by 5 bases and J by 13 bases, with 18 bases between them. CDR1 is SGHVS and CDR2 is FNYEAQ in the germline V gene. Combining the CDR3 with reference TRBV7-6 and TRBJ2-4 gives the whole variable domain GAGVSQSPRYKVTKRGQDVALRCDPISGHVSLYWYRQALGQGPEFLTYFNYEAQQDKSGLPNDRFSAERPEGSISTLTIQRTEQRDSAMYRCASSPPIAQQQYFGAGTRLSVL.

This clonotype was seen ten or more times. J is TRBJ2-1 and V is TRBV7-9; 9 bases align to TRBD1. V dropped 7 bases and J dropped 6; count of bases not matched to a gene: 4. The CDR3 is made up of 13 amino acids. Germline-derived CDR1 and CDR2 are SEHNR and FQNEAQ (reference sequence). This CDR3 reads CASISTGGNEQFF. The CDR3, as DNA: TGTGCCAGCATCTCGACAGGGGGCAATGAGCAGTTCTTC.

This clonotype was observed a single time. The gene calls are TRBV7-2 and TRBJ1-1, with unresolved D. Judging by the DNA end, TRBJ2-1 fits better; the J call may be wrong. Germline values: CDR1 SGHTA, CDR2 FQGNSA. This CDR3 has 15 amino acids. Written as DNA, the CDR3 is TGTGCCAGCAGCTTAGATGCGAACCCCTACAATGAGCAGTTCTTC. This sequence encodes CASSLDANPYNEQFF.

The J gene is TRBJ2-6, the V gene TRBV7-6; 8 nucleotides match TRBD2. Near its end, the DNA agrees better with TRBJ2-7, so the J call may be wrong. The CDR3 runs to 12 residues. In germline, CDR1 is SGHVS, CDR2 FNYEAQ. The CDR3: CASSAGVDEQYF. The CDR3 DNA sequence: TGTGCCAGCTCAGCGGGAGTTGATGAGCAGTACTTC.

This clonotype turned up a few times. The chain uses TRBV5-4 and TRBJ1-3, with 8 nucleotides matching TRBD1. Germline values: CDR1 SGHNT, CDR2 YYREEE (reference sequence). J lost 0 bases, V lost 4 bases, and 6 bases had no gene match. CDR3 size: 16 residues. The DNA for the CDR3 is TGTGCCAGCAGCGGGAGGACAGGGAACTCTGGAAACACCATATATTTT. Residues: CASSGRTGNSGNTIYF. Filled out from reference TRBV5-4 and TRBJ1-3, the complete variable domain reads ETGVTQSPTHLIKTRGQQVTLRCSSQSGHNTVSWYQQALGQGPQFIFQYYREEENGRGNFPPRFSGLQFPNYSSELNVNALELDDSALYLCASSGRTGNSGNTIYFGEGSWLTVV.

The V gene is TRBV7-2, the J gene TRBJ2-5; 10 bases align to TRBD2. CDR1 is SGHTA and CDR2 is FQGNSA in the germline V gene. V lost 5 bases and J lost 5; bases outside the gene matches: 11. The CDR3 totals 16 residues. CDR3 amino acids: CASSPQAGGRQETQYF. Written as DNA, the CDR3 is TGTGCCAGCAGCCCCCAAGCGGGGGGGCGACAGGAGACCCAGTACTTC. Variable domain in full (rest from reference TRBV7-2 and TRBJ2-5): GAGVSQSPSNKVTEKGKDVELRCDPISGHTALYWYRQSLGQGLEFLIYFQGNSAPDKSGLPSDRFSAERTGGSVSTLTIQRTQQEDSAVYLCASSPQAGGRQETQYFGPGTRLLVL.

The chain carries TRBV6-6 and TRBJ2-1; no clear D gene. The V gene lost 0 bases and the J gene lost 10 bases, with 16 bases spanning the gap. Germline CDR1 MNHNY, CDR2 SVGAGI (reference sequence). The CDR3 covers 15 residues. The CDR3 here is CASSYSMSGVEEQFF. The CDR3 coding sequence is TGTGCCAGCAGTTACTCGATGAGTGGTGTGGAAGAGCAGTTCTTC.

This chain links TRBV7-3 with TRBJ2-5; a possible D gene is TRBD1 (5 bases). The end of the DNA aligns better with TRBJ2-1, so the J call may be wrong. Germline lookup yields CDR1 SGHTA and CDR2 FQGTGA. The CDR3 totals 13 residues. CDR3 protein: CASSLSFQGEQFF. The CDR3 region has the DNA TGTGCCAGCAGCTTATCATTTCAGGGTGAGCAGTTCTTC.

The chain is built from TRBV7-2 and TRBJ1-4; D possibly corresponds to TRBD1 (5 bases). This CDR3 has 16 amino acids. Per germline, CDR1 SGHTA and CDR2 FQGNSA. V lost 5 bases, J lost 0 bases, and 13 bases lay in between. The CDR3 reads CASSPGPDATNEKLFF. CDR3 sequence (DNA): TGTGCCAGCAGCCCGGGACCGGATGCAACTAATGAAAAACTGTTTTTT.

By share of the sample, this clonotype is medium-sized (0.01 to 0.1%). The chain employs TRBV6-1 and TRBJ2-2; D possibly corresponds to TRBD2 (5 bases). The CDR3 loop spans 16 amino acids. Germline V gene lookup returns CDR1 MNHNS and CDR2 SASEGT. Trimming took off 4 bases at V and 6 bases at J, with 18 bases between the two ends. The CDR3 region is CASSVEGTNSAGELFF. The CDR3 DNA is TGTGCCAGCAGTGTTGAGGGTACTAATTCTGCCGGGGAGCTGTTTTTT.

As concerns this clonotype: This may come from a read error, since a much larger clone is one base off. The chain combines TRBV10-1 with TRBJ1-1; D might be TRBD1 (5 bases). Trimming stripped 7 bases from V and 5 bases from J, with 14 bases between. From germline, CDR1 is WNHNN and CDR2 SYGVQD (reference sequence). The CDR3 runs to 13 residues. CDR3 protein: CASNRTGGTEAFF. The CDR3 DNA follows: TGCGCCAGCAACCGGACCGGGGGGACTGAAGCTTTCTTT.

The CDR3 sequence is CASSIGGETQYF. CDR3 DNA: TGTGCCAGCAGCATCGGAGGCGAGACCCAGTACTTC. The J gene is TRBJ2-5, the V gene TRBV7-9, with TRBD2 as a possible D gene (5 bases). Germline-derived CDR1 and CDR2 are SEHNR and FQNEAQ (reference sequence). The CDR3 runs to 12 residues. Trimming removed 5 bases from V and 5 bases from J, with 9 bases in between.

V gene TRBV12-3 or TRBV12-4 combines with J gene TRBJ2-6; D gene ambiguous. The CDR3 loop spans 14 amino acids. Trimming removed 8 bases from V and 1 base from J, with 9 bases in between. Here the CDR3 reads CASGGGSGANVLTF. As DNA, the CDR3 is TGTGCCAGCGGTGGTGGGTCTGGGGCCAACGTCCTGACTTTC.

This clonotype was seen a handful of times. The J gene is TRBJ2-1, the V gene TRBV7-9, with TRBD2 identical over 9 bases. Trimming at V came to 5 bases and at J to 2 bases, leaving 7 bases not matched to a gene. The CDR3 is 16 residues long. The germline gives CDR1 SEHNR, CDR2 FQNEAQ (reference sequence). The CDR3 sequence is CASSPRKRGAYNEQFF. CDR3 DNA sequence: TGTGCCAGCAGCCCCCGGAAGCGGGGGGCCTACAATGAGCAGTTCTTC.

The genes are TRBV6-6 and TRBJ2-7, with TRBD1 identical over 7 bases. The J call may be incorrect, as the DNA end agrees better with TRBJ2-6. The CDR3 is made up of 16 amino acids. Germline values: CDR1 MNHNY, CDR2 SVGAGI (reference sequence). DNA of the CDR3: TGTGCCAGCAGTTACGAGGGGGCGGATGGGGCCAACGTCCTGACTTTC. As protein: CASSYEGADGANVLTF.

V gene TRBV7-2 combines with J gene TRBJ2-7, with 10 bases that match TRBD2. The length of the CDR3 is 15 residues. Per germline, CDR1 SGHTA and CDR2 FQGNSA. Germline trimming cut 4 bases from V and 2 bases from J; bases unmatched to any gene: 5. CDR3 amino acids: CASSSVAGGPYEQYF. DNA for the CDR3: TGTGCCAGCAGCTCGGTAGCGGGAGGCCCCTACGAGCAGTACTTC.

This clonotype came up a few times. The chain has TRBV27 and TRBJ1-4; no clear D. The germline CDR1 and CDR2 sequences are MNHEY and SMNVEV (reference sequence). V was shortened by 4 bases and J by 0 bases, with 9 bases between the two germline ends. This CDR3 is built from 15 residues. The CDR3 DNA is TGTGCCAGCAGTTCCCTAGGGACAACTAATGAAAAACTGTTTTTT. This encodes CASSSLGTTNEKLFF.

This clonotype was seen a few times. The rearrangement joins TRBV7-2 to TRBJ2-3, with D possibly matching TRBD2 (6 bases). CDR3 size: 16 residues. Germline V gene sequence: CDR1 SGHTA, CDR2 FQGNSA. Trimming cost V 1 base and J 5 bases, with 16 bases left between them. CDR3 protein: CASSLVAFQGGDTQYF. The DNA of the CDR3 is TGTGCCAGCAGCTTAGTGGCCTTTCAGGGAGGAGATACGCAGTATTTT.

In the case of this clonotype: At one end, the junction sequence differs from germline, possibly due to a read error. The gene calls are TRBV7-3 and TRBJ2-5; 10 bases match TRBD2. Germline values: CDR1 SGHTA, CDR2 FQGTGA. CDR3 length: 15 residues. This chain's CDR3 is CASGLMASGRETQYF. The CDR3 nucleotides read TGTGCCAGCGGCTTAATGGCTAGCGGGAGAGAGACCCAGTACTTC.

The chain couples TRBV11-2 to TRBJ2-5; TRBD1 agrees at 8 bases. The length of the CDR3 is 15 residues. The V and J ends lost 3 bases and 2 bases, in that order; junction bases with no gene match: 5. Looked up from germline, CDR1 is SGHAT and CDR2 is FQNNGV. CDR3 amino acids: CASSFGQGEQETQYF. The CDR3 DNA follows: TGTGCCAGCAGCTTCGGACAGGGTGAACAAGAGACCCAGTACTTC.

The chain joins TRBV27 to TRBJ2-1; TRBD1 might be the D (5 bases). Germline lookup yields CDR1 MNHEY and CDR2 SMNVEV (reference sequence). This CDR3 is built from 15 residues. V lost 2 bases, J lost 1 base, and 9 bases lay in between. CDR3: CASSLGAVSYNEQFF. The CDR3 DNA follows: TGTGCCAGCAGTTTAGGGGCGGTATCCTACAATGAGCAGTTCTTC.

This clonotype was recorded at least ten times. The V gene is TRBV4-1, the J gene TRBJ1-1, with TRBD1 matching over 7 bases. Germline V lookup: CDR1 MGHRA, CDR2 YSYEKL. There are 14 residues in the CDR3. The junction had 9 bases not matched to a gene; V was cut back by 1 base and J by 10 bases. The CDR3 DNA reads as TGCGCCAGCAGCCAAGCCGGCCAGGGGGTATCAGCTTTCTTT. As protein: CASSQAGQGVSAFF.

The V call is TRBV7-3, the J call TRBJ1-1, with D maybe TRBD1 (5 bases). V was trimmed by 3 bases and J by 5 bases, leaving 10 bases between them. The CDR3 runs to 13 residues. Germline CDR1 reads SGHTA; CDR2 reads FQGTGA. In nucleotides, the CDR3 is TGTGCCAGCAGCTTTGGGGGGGGGACTGAAGCTTTCTTT. It specifies CASSFGGGTEAFF. The full variable domain, completed using reference TRBV7-3 and TRBJ1-1, is GAGVSQTPSNKVTEKGKYVELRCDPISGHTALYWYRQSLGQGPEFLIYFQGTGAADDSGLPNDRFFAVRPEGSVSTLKIQRTERGDSAVYLCASSFGGGTEAFFGQGTRLTVV.

The chain couples TRBV19 to TRBJ2-3; perhaps TRBD2 as D (5 bases). The DNA matches TRBJ2-1 better at its end, which makes the J call doubtful. Germline CDR1 LNHDA, CDR2 SQIVND (reference sequence). This CDR3 has 14 amino acids. Written as DNA, the CDR3 is TGTGCCAGTAGTACCAATCTGTGGGGAGATGAGCAGTTCTTC. It codes for CASSTNLWGDEQFF.

The chain combines TRBV28 with TRBJ2-1, with a tentative D call TRBD2 (5 bases). Matching the DNA end better, TRBJ2-3 makes the J call doubtful. CDR3 length: 15 amino acids. In germline, CDR1 is MDHEN, CDR2 SYDVKM. The CDR3 region has the DNA TGTGCCAGCAGTTTATCAGGCGGGCCTGCAGATACGCAGTATTTT. This translates into CASSLSGGPADTQYF.

This clonotype came up a few times. Given a much more abundant clone one base away, this may be a read error. The J gene is TRBJ2-1, the V gene TRBV28; D call uncertain. Per germline, CDR1 MDHEN and CDR2 SYDVKM. Trimming removed 2 bases from V and 10 bases from J, with 9 bases in between. The CDR3 is 12 amino acids. As DNA, the CDR3 is TGTGCCAGCAGTTTAGATGGGCACGAGCAGTTCTTC. Residues: CASSLDGHEQFF.

This clonotype is labeled as medium-sized. V and J are TRBV27 and TRBJ2-1; D may match TRBD1 or TRBD2 (6 bases each). CDR1 MNHEY and CDR2 SMNVEV come from the germline V gene (reference sequence). V dropped 4 bases and J dropped 1 base, with 20 bases sitting between them. This CDR3 is built from 18 residues. The CDR3 nucleotides read TGTGCCAGCAGTTCCGGGACATATGCGGGAATTTCCTACAATGAGCAGTTCTTC. This translates into CASSSGTYAGISYNEQFF.

This clonotype was counted many times. V is TRBV6-6 and J is TRBJ2-3, with D perhaps matching TRBD1 or TRBD2 (5 bases each). Between the trimmed V and J ends, which lost 2 bases and 14 bases, there was a span of 26 bases. The CDR3 consists of 16 residues. Germline V lookup: CDR1 MNHNY, CDR2 SVGAGI (reference sequence). The CDR3 sequence is CASSYAGFANTGELYF. The CDR3 DNA sequence: TGTGCCAGCAGTTACGCAGGGTTCGCGAACACCGGGGAGCTGTATTTT.